This T cell receptor (beta chain) is drawn from a study of T cells after yellow fever vaccination. Study-wide background: With SMART-Seq v4 Ultra Low Input, the fractions containing low cell numbers were prepared.

General study results and limits: Weaker overall, the secondary response nonetheless peaked faster (day 5 versus 15). Researchers noted that a small share of clonotypes showed up in both CD4 and CD8 compartments.

CDR1 SGHNT and CDR2 YYREEE come from the germline V gene (reference sequence). There are 14 residues in the CDR3. Trimming took off 2 bases at V and 7 bases at J, with 15 bases between the two ends. 5'RACE template switching generated TCR cDNA, adding a universal primer site and UMIs. TCRdb reanalysed the 5' RACE reads using MiXCR and keeps one entry per CDR3 protein. The sample consists of 450,000 to 650,000 distinct CDR3 sequences, roughly a fifth of them appearing once. This clonotype occurred a few times. Its antigen is as yet unknown. The chain links TRBV5-4 to TRBJ1-2; perhaps TRBD1 as D (6 bases). The specimen was PBMCs, collected approximately 22 days after the first yellow fever vaccination. This receptor was identified in a man between 18 and 35 years old who received the YFV17D yellow fever vaccine. CDR3 nucleotides: TGTGCCAGCAGCTTAACAGGGCCCCTATCTGGCTACACCTTC. Translated, it gives CASSLTGPLSGYTF. The whole variable domain, remainder taken from reference TRBV5-4 and TRBJ1-2, is ETGVTQSPTHLIKTRGQQVTLRCSSQSGHNTVSWYQQALGQGPQFIFQYYREEENGRGNFPPRFSGLQFPNYSSELNVNALELDDSALYLCASSLTGPLSGYTFGSGTRLTVV.